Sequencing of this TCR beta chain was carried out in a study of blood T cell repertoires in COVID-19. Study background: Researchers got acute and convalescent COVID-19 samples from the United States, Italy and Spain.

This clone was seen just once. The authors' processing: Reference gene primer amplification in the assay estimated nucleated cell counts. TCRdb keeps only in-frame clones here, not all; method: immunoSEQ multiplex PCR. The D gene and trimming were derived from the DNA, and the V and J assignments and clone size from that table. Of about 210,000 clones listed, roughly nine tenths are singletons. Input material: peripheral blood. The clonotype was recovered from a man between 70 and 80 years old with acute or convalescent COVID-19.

Here the CDR3 DNA reads TGTGCCACCAGTGATAGGGGTGGGGATCGGGAGACCCAGTACTTC. It specifies CATSDRGGDRETQYF. The V gene is TRBV24-1, the J gene TRBJ2-5; maybe TRBD1 (5 bases). Trimming left V 3 bases short and J 5 bases short, with 15 bases between. The CDR3 runs to 15 residues. Germline V CDR1 and CDR2: KGHDR, SFDVKD.